This record looks at one TCR beta chain sequence and its context. Its target antigen remains unknown. The input lacks base qualities; no much larger clone sits a single base away. At one collaborating source in Seattle, patients were enrolled during active infection and were followed longitudinally through the course of disease. The collaborating institutions used their own protocols to collect whole blood in K2EDTA tubes. For TCRbeta analysis, collaborator samples were shipped as frozen whole blood, as isolated PBMCs, or as DNA extracted from either sample type. The record originates from a study of blood T cell repertoires in COVID-19 (dated by TCRdb to the early 2020s). Describing the broader study: Samples from collaborators originated in the United States, Italy and Spain and spanned both the acute and convalescent phases of COVID-19. The material from the prospective study consisted of cDNA or gDNA derived from T cells, B-cell-depleted T cells, or PBMCs. Subjects who had been exposed to COVID-19, were actively infected with it, or had recovered from it provided the deeply sampled blood TCRbeta repertoires that made up the dataset. The repertoires were released in a freely available public database intended as a resource for research on the immune response to SARS-CoV-2. The samples were drawn from two sources: the first 160 participants of the ongoing ImmuneRACE study, and 1,200 or so subjects contributed by 6 global collaborators. The sample metadata nearly always contained a de-identified subject ID, COVID-19 status, age in years and sex. HLA class I and class II types, where available, came from metadata supplied by the sample provider rather than from assay-based typing.

Trimming leaves V shorter by 2 bases and J shorter by 5 bases, with the junction holding 6 bases beyond the gene matches. The germline V gene encodes CDR1 SGHRS and CDR2 YFSETQ. Its CDR3 holds 15 amino acids, cysteine through phenylalanine. The only DNA kept is the CDR3, 45 bases in frame from the first base. TCRbeta CDR3 regions were amplified from genomic DNA by means of the immunoSEQ Assay, a bias-controlled multiplex PCR. The original pipeline was this. The number of nucleated cells in each sample was estimated by amplification of reference gene primers within the assay. Sequence reads were collapsed and filtered to measure the absolute abundance of every unique TCRbeta CDR3 rearrangement. For each sample, productive Simpson clonality was calculated as the square root of Simpson's diversity index across productive rearrangements. Sourced from immuneACCESS, this table was stored by TCRdb with only in-frame sequences that have V and J called. A share of the clones is absent; for the studies checked, an unresolved V gene accounts for under half, and the remainder has no known explanation. V, J and clone size reflect that table, while D and trimming were determined from the DNA. Here the sample has approximately 260,000 clones; about 90% occur a single time. The top ten hold roughly 10% of the sample.

The full study reports these points: The amount of clinical and demographic metadata varied by source and participant and was provided uncurated.

The chain links TRBV5-1 with TRBJ2-3; 9 bases in between match TRBD1. Sequenced sample: peripheral blood. The receptor's source is a woman in her 70s with COVID-19, enrolled during active disease. At the DNA level, the sequence is TGCGCCAGCAGCTTCACAGGGGGCGTTCAAGATACGCAGTATTTT. Translated, this gives CASSFTGGVQDTQYF.